Presented here are 9 T cell receptor beta chains from one specimen sequenced in a study of blood T cells in healthy people across ages. The authors ran a second PCR of roughly 6 to 11 cycles using a sample-barcoded 5' primer and a J-beta primer mix. TCRdb reprocessed the 5' RACE reads with MiXCR, giving one entry per CDR3 protein. The sample has about 670,000 distinct CDR3 sequences; 40% to 50% are singletons. Sequencing used blood. The source is a man older than 75 in good health.

The gene calls are TRBV12-3 or TRBV12-4 and TRBJ1-1; D may be TRBD1 (6 bases). The CDR3 spans 16 residues. V dropped 3 bases and J dropped 4 bases, with 18 bases sitting between them. The CDR3 loop reads CASSFRRGGGTTEAFF. CDR3 in DNA: TGTGCCAGCAGTTTCCGGAGGGGGGGGGGAACCACTGAAGCTTTCTTT.

V gene TRBV6-5 combines with J gene TRBJ2-7, with D maybe TRBD1 (8 bases). CDR1 MNHEY and CDR2 SVGAGI come from the germline V gene. The germline V and J ends were trimmed by 8 bases and 0 bases, with 20 bases remaining between them. This CDR3 region has 16 residues. CDR3: CASANRDRTSSYEQYF. The CDR3 nucleotides read TGTGCCAGCGCCAACAGGGACAGGACTAGCTCCTACGAGCAGTACTTC.

This chain joins TRBV6-2 or TRBV6-3 and TRBJ2-1, with D possibly TRBD1 on 5 matching bases. Between the trimmed V and J ends, which lost 4 bases and 1 base, there was a span of 11 bases. This CDR3 has 15 residues. The germline V gene encodes CDR1 MNHEY and CDR2 SVGEGT. In DNA, the CDR3 is TGTGCCAGCAGTTTCAGGGCACTATCCTACAATGAGCAGTTCTTC. It yields the protein CASSFRALSYNEQFF.

In its sample, this clonotype was seen many times. This chain joins TRBV4-1 and TRBJ2-1; TRBD1 agrees at 9 bases. Germline CDR1 and CDR2: MGHRA and YSYEKL. Losses at the gene ends were 4 bases for V and 7 bases for J; bases not matched to a gene: 8. The CDR3 is 15 residues long. The CDR3 nucleotides are TGCGCCAGCAGCCGAACAGGGGGCCCCTTGAATGAGCAGTTCTTC. It specifies CASSRTGGPLNEQFF.

This clonotype was seen a few times. J is TRBJ2-5 and V is TRBV12-3 or TRBV12-4; D is possibly TRBD2 (6 bases). V dropped 5 bases and J dropped 2 bases, with 12 bases sitting between them. This CDR3 comprises 14 residues. DNA for the CDR3: TGTGCCAGCAGTCCGGGGGTCTTACAAGAGACCCAGTACTTC. Residues: CASSPGVLQETQYF.

A remark on this clonotype: At one end the junction does not follow the germline gene, possibly because of a read error. The chain links TRBV10-1 to TRBJ2-5, with a tentative D call TRBD2 (6 bases). The CDR3 runs 14 residues. The germline CDR1 and CDR2 sequences are WNHNN and SYGVQD (reference sequence). CDR3 sequence reads: CTSSERRAQETQYF. CDR3 in DNA: TGCACCAGCAGTGAACGGAGGGCCCAAGAGACCCAGTACTTC.

The V gene is TRBV11-2, the J gene TRBJ2-1, with D perhaps given as TRBD1 or TRBD2 (5 bases each). With 3 bases removed from V and 6 bases from J, the gap between germline ends came to 15 bases. CDR1 is SGHAT and CDR2 is FQNNGV in the germline V gene. The CDR3 sequence is 15 residues long. The DNA of the CDR3 is TGTGCCAGCAGCTTCCCGGGACCGGAGACCAATGAGCAGTTCTTC. This gives the protein CASSFPGPETNEQFF. Supplemented by reference TRBV11-2 and TRBJ2-1, the full variable domain reads EAGVAQSPRYKIIEKRQSVAFWCNPISGHATLYWYQQILGQGPKLLIQFQNNGVVDDSQLPKDRFSAERLKGVDSTLKIQPAKLEDSAVYLCASSFPGPETNEQFFGPGTRLTVL.

V usage is TRBV6-2 or TRBV6-3 and J usage is TRBJ1-6, with TRBD1 matching over 8 bases. This CDR3 has 14 amino acids. The V and J ends lost 6 bases and 6 bases, in that order; junction bases with no gene match: 4. The germline V gene has CDR1 MNHEY and CDR2 SVGEGT. CDR3: CASSPGGINSPLHF. CDR3 nucleotide sequence: TGTGCCAGCAGCCCAGGGGGCATTAATTCACCCCTCCACTTT.

Comment on this clonotype: An end of the junction does not agree with germline; a read error may underlie this. V gene TRBV9 combines with J gene TRBJ2-7; 11 nucleotides match TRBD2. This CDR3 has 15 amino acids. The germline V gene encodes CDR1 SGDLS and CDR2 YYNGEE. CDR3 in DNA: TGTGCCGGCAGCGGTGGGACTAGCGGCTCCTACGAGCAGTACTTC. Translating it yields CAGSGGTSGSYEQYF.